These T cell receptor beta chains were read from a single sample in a study of T cell repertoires in cytomegalovirus infection. The antigens for these receptors are not known. Using its own MiXCR run on the reads, TCRdb lists one record per CDR3 protein. This sample has about 900,000 distinct CDR3 sequences, with around 31% found just once. The source was cultured CD8+ T cells from PBMCs, collected from culture after CMV antigen stimulation. The origin of the receptors is a human donor in good health (CMV status not recorded). Some clones in this sample may be carry-over from other donors' samples. Both conserved end residues are part of each CDR3. A D gene is named only where the DNA matches it firmly. Clone size is given for some rows only: seen once, a few or many times, or a class if the clone is expanded.

D gene	clone size	J gene	V gene	CDR3 DNA	CDR3 protein
-	many	TRBJ2-3	TRBV7-2	TGTGCCAGCAGCACTAGGACAGTCAGCACAGATACGCAGTATTTT	CASSTRTVSTDTQYF
TRBD1	-	TRBJ2-7	TRBV29-1	TGCAGCGTTGGACCCCGGAAGGGAGTGGCAGGGGGCCTGTACGAGCAGTACTTC	CSVGPRKGVAGGLYEQYF
-	-	TRBJ1-5	TRBV19	TGTGCCAGTAGTTTAGTCAGGGACTACAATCAGCCCCAGCATTTT	CASSLVRDYNQPQHF
-	-	TRBJ2-3	TRBV4-1	TGCGCCAGCAGCTATGAGGCAGCGGCAGATACGCAGTATTTT	CASSYEAAADTQYF
-	many	TRBJ2-5	TRBV7-8	TGTGCCAGCAGCTTAATCGCGGGAACGGCGGAGACCCAGTACTTC	CASSLIAGTAETQYF
-	many	TRBJ2-5	TRBV6-1	TGTGCCAGCAGTGTGATTGGCGGGGCTGTGGATGAGACCCAGTACTTC	CASSVIGGAVDETQYF
-	few	TRBJ1-2	TRBV7-9	TGTGCCAGCAGCATCGGGACGGGGTCTAACTATGGCTACACCTTC	CASSIGTGSNYGYTF
TRBD1	-	TRBJ2-1	TRBV4-3	TGCGCCGGCAGCCAAGATCCGGTCGGGACAGGGGGCTACAATGAGCAGTTCTTC	CAGSQDPVGTGGYNEQFF
TRBD2	-	TRBJ2-1	TRBV2	TGTGCCAGCATGTTGCGGGGGGGATACAATGAGCAGTTCTTC	CASMLRGGYNEQFF
-	-	TRBJ2-2	TRBV27	TGTGCCAGCAGTTTATGGGGCCTTTCGAACACCGGGGAGCTGTTTTTT	CASSLWGLSNTGELFF
-	few	TRBJ2-5	TRBV6-1	TGTGCCAGCAGAGGCCCGGGGGAGACCCAGTACTTC	CASRGPGETQYF
-	-	TRBJ1-5	TRBV15	TGTGCCACCAGCAGAAACGGACAGAGCGATCAGCCCCAGCATTTT	CATSRNGQSDQPQHF
-	-	TRBJ2-5	TRBV28	TGTGGCAGCAGTTTCTCATCGGTCAGCTGGTCGGAGACCCAGTACTTC	CGSSFSSVSWSETQYF
-	-	TRBJ1-2	TRBV10-3	TGTGCCATCAGTGAGGGGGGGCACTATGGCTACACCTTC	CAISEGGHYGYTF
TRBD2	-	TRBJ2-3	TRBV27	TGTGCCAGCAGGGCGGGGGGAGGAGATACGCAGTATTTT	CASRAGGGDTQYF
-	-	TRBJ2-2	TRBV7-9	TGTGCCAGCGTCTCCAGACTCCTCCCGAACACCGGGGAGCTGTTTTTT	CASVSRLLPNTGELFF
TRBD1	many	TRBJ1-2	TRBV7-6	TGTGCCAGCAGCCCCCGACAGGGGGATCGGGAAGGCTACACCTTC	CASSPRQGDREGYTF
-	-	TRBJ1-3	TRBV12-3/TRBV12-4	TGTGCCAGCAGTTTAAGTTGGGGGACCCTATCTACACTTTATCAAAAGGGAAACACCATATATTTT	CASSLSWGTLSTLYQKGNTIYF
-	-	TRBJ2-1	TRBV25-1	TGTGCCAACAGTCTCGGACCTAACAATGAGCAGTTCTTC	CANSLGPNNEQFF
-	few	TRBJ1-2	TRBV27	TGTGCCAGCAGTTTATCGATGGGACCCTGGCTCAGCTACACCTTC	CASSLSMGPWLSYTF
-	few	TRBJ1-2	TRBV7-9	TGTGCCAGCCCGGGGCTTCCCTATGGCTACACCTTC	CASPGLPYGYTF
-	many	TRBJ2-5	TRBV7-8	TGTGCCAGCAGCCCCGGTAATGGAGTACAAGAGACCCAGTACTTC	CASSPGNGVQETQYF
TRBD2	few	TRBJ2-5	TRBV10-2	TGCGCCAGCACCCCTAGCGGGGGTCGGTCCCAGTACTTC	CASTPSGGRSQYF
TRBD2	-	TRBJ2-1	TRBV6-2/TRBV6-3	TGTGCCAGCACCGAGCGGGGGGCCTACTACAATGAGCAGTTCTTC	CASTERGAYYNEQFF
TRBD1	-	TRBJ2-7	TRBV10-3	TGTGCCATCAGTGACTTGGGACAGCTGCTGGGCGAGCAGTACTTC	CAISDLGQLLGEQYF
-	-	TRBJ1-5	TRBV12-3/TRBV12-4	TGTGCCAGCAGTTTGGGGGGGATTTATAGCAATCAGCCCCAGCATTTT	CASSLGGIYSNQPQHF
-	few	TRBJ2-5	TRBV6-6	TGTGCCAGCAGTTACTCGAACCGGGGGGAGACCCAGTACTTC	CASSYSNRGETQYF
TRBD1	-	TRBJ1-1	TRBV7-9	TGTGCCAGCCGCGATCCCGACAGGGTAGGCACTGAAGCTTTCTTT	CASRDPDRVGTEAFF
-	-	TRBJ2-3	TRBV13	TGTGCCAGCAGCTCTAGTGGAGGTTGGACAGATACGCAGTATTTT	CASSSSGGWTDTQYF
-	few	TRBJ1-2	TRBV7-3	TGTGCCAGCAGCTTAACGTCGAACGGATATGGCTACACCTTC	CASSLTSNGYGYTF
-	-	TRBJ2-7	TRBV2	TGTGCCAGCCTCGAAGAGTCCCTTTACGAGCAGTACTTC	CASLEESLYEQYF
-	-	TRBJ2-2	TRBV4-2	TGTGCCAGCAGCCAAGAAGGGCCAGGTATCACCGGGGAGCTGTTTTTT	CASSQEGPGITGELFF
-	-	TRBJ2-4	TRBV27	TGTGCCAGCACCCAGCGAGGGTTTGACATTCAGTACTTC	CASTQRGFDIQYF
TRBD2	-	TRBJ2-2	TRBV7-8	TGTGCCAGCAGCTTATTCCCAACGGGAGGGGAACAGCGAGACACCGGGGAGCTGTTTTTT	CASSLFPTGGEQRDTGELFF
-	-	TRBJ1-1	TRBV20-1	TGCAGTGCCCCCTGGTCGGCTGAAGCTTTCTTT	CSAPWSAEAFF
-	many	TRBJ2-5	TRBV12-3/TRBV12-4	TGTGCCAGCAGTTTAGAGAACCAAGAGACCCAGTACTTC	CASSLENQETQYF
TRBD1	-	TRBJ1-2	TRBV12-3/TRBV12-4	TGTGCCAGCACCTACGACAGGGTAGGCAACTATGGCTACACCTTC	CASTYDRVGNYGYTF
-	-	TRBJ1-1	TRBV4-1	TGCGCCAGCAGCCAAGATCCGGCAGGGAGAACTGAAGCTTTCTTT	CASSQDPAGRTEAFF
TRBD1	few	TRBJ2-2	TRBV7-9	TGTGCCAGCAGCTTTCGGGACAGGGAAAACACCGGGGAGCTGTTTTTT	CASSFRDRENTGELFF
TRBD1	-	TRBJ1-1	TRBV4-1	TGCGCCAGCAGCCAAGGGATGACAGGGATGGGGATGAACACTGAAGCTTTCTTT	CASSQGMTGMGMNTEAFF
TRBD1	few	TRBJ1-6	TRBV19	TGTGCCAGTAGTATTCCGGGACAGGCCCTAAATTCACCCCTCCACTTT	CASSIPGQALNSPLHF
TRBD2	-	TRBJ2-1	TRBV10-3	TGTGCCATCAGTGACCGGAGCGGGGGGTCCTACAATGAGCAGTTCTTC	CAISDRSGGSYNEQFF
-	-	TRBJ1-4	TRBV27	TGTGCCAGCAGTTTGTCGGGGGGGTATGAAAAACTGTTTTTT	CASSLSGGYEKLFF
-	-	TRBJ2-5	TRBV6-2/TRBV6-3	TGTGCCAGCAGTTACTTGCGGGGCCCGATGGAGACCCAGTACTTC	CASSYLRGPMETQYF
-	few	TRBJ1-2	TRBV7-9	TGTGCCAGCAGCTTCACATATGGCTACACCTTC	CASSFTYGYTF
TRBD2	-	TRBJ2-2	TRBV9	TGTGCCAGCAGCGCTAAAGGACTAGTGGGGGGGAACCTCGGGGAGCTGTTTTTT	CASSAKGLVGGNLGELFF
TRBD1	medium-sized	TRBJ1-5	TRBV12-3/TRBV12-4	TGTGCCAGCAGTGAGACAGGGGTTGGACAGCCCCAGCATTTT	CASSETGVGQPQHF